This is a list of T cell receptor beta chains from one sample in a study of Ad26.COV2.S vaccination and SARS-CoV-2 variants. Profiled with immunoSEQ multiplex PCR; TCRdb holds only in-frame clones, not every one. The table records a few hundred thousand clones, 70% to 90% of them present only once. The source material was peripheral blood, sampled in a trial of Ad26.COV2.S vaccine versus placebo. These receptors originate from a person aged 18-60 years who received the Ad26.COV2.S COVID-19 vaccine or a placebo. The CDR3 runs from the conserved cysteine through the conserved F or W. A D gene is named only where the DNA matches it firmly. The size entry is marked missing in some rows and otherwise reads once, few, many or a size class.

CDR3aa: CASSFGGEGTEAFF
CDR3nt: TGTGCCAGCAGCTTCGGAGGGGAGGGCACTGAAGCTTTCTTT
v_gene: TRBV7-9
j_gene: TRBJ1-1
d_gene: .
abundance: .

CDR3aa: CASSILTPGTEAFF
CDR3nt: TGTGCCAGTAGTATTCTCACTCCCGGGACTGAAGCTTTCTTT
v_gene: TRBV19
j_gene: TRBJ1-1
d_gene: .
abundance: once

CDR3aa: CASSLGLARVDTQYF
CDR3nt: TGTGCCAGCAGTTTAGGTCTAGCGAGAGTGGATACGCAGTATTTT
v_gene: TRBV27
j_gene: TRBJ2-3
d_gene: .
abundance: .

CDR3aa: CSVVGPGAAEAFF
CDR3nt: TGCAGCGTTGTCGGGCCGGGGGCCGCTGAAGCTTTCTTT
v_gene: TRBV29-1
j_gene: TRBJ1-1
d_gene: .
abundance: .

CDR3aa: CASSEAGINSYNEQFF
CDR3nt: TGTGCCAGCAGTGAAGCTGGCATTAACTCCTACAATGAGCAGTTCTTC
v_gene: TRBV2
j_gene: TRBJ2-1
d_gene: .
abundance: .

CDR3aa: CASSGGAWGSSGANVLTF
CDR3nt: TGCGCCAGCAGCGGAGGGGCTTGGGGTTCTTCTGGGGCCAACGTCCTGACTTTC
v_gene: TRBV10-1
j_gene: TRBJ2-6
d_gene: .
abundance: .

CDR3aa: CASSGGLAGSAGELFF
CDR3nt: TGTGCCAGCAGTGGGGGACTAGCGGGTTCGGCCGGGGAGCTGTTTTTT
v_gene: TRBV6-1
j_gene: TRBJ2-2
d_gene: TRBD2
abundance: .

CDR3aa: CSVEEGGRLYQETQYF
CDR3nt: TGCAGCGTTGAAGAAGGGGGGCGGTTGTACCAAGAGACCCAGTACTTC
v_gene: TRBV29-1
j_gene: TRBJ2-5
d_gene: .
abundance: few

CDR3aa: CSVRLTSQETQYF
CDR3nt: TGCAGCGTTCGGTTGACTAGCCAAGAGACCCAGTACTTC
v_gene: TRBV29-1
j_gene: TRBJ2-5
d_gene: .
abundance: .

CDR3aa: CASSLGGPMNTEAFF
CDR3nt: TGTGCCAGCAGCTTAGGAGGTCCCATGAACACTGAAGCTTTCTTT
v_gene: TRBV7-8
j_gene: TRBJ1-1
d_gene: .
abundance: .

CDR3aa: CASSLAPTYEQYF
CDR3nt: TGCGCCAGCAGCTTGGCCCCAACCTACGAGCAGTACTTC
v_gene: TRBV5-1
j_gene: TRBJ2-7
d_gene: .
abundance: .

CDR3aa: CLRTGDQPQHF
CDR3nt: TGCCTTAGGACAGGGGATCAGCCCCAGCATTTT
v_gene: TRBV21-1
j_gene: TRBJ1-5
d_gene: .
abundance: .

CDR3aa: CASKRDRNTEAFF
CDR3nt: TGTGCCAGCAAAAGGGACAGAAACACTGAAGCTTTCTTT
v_gene: TRBV2
j_gene: TRBJ1-1
d_gene: TRBD1
abundance: .

CDR3aa: CASSLTSGRQPSNEQFF
CDR3nt: TGTGCCAGCAGCCTGACTAGCGGGCGTCAACCTTCCAATGAGCAGTTCTTC
v_gene: TRBV7-3
j_gene: TRBJ2-1
d_gene: TRBD2
abundance: .

CDR3aa: CASTPEAGGGQPQHF
CDR3nt: TGTGCCAGCACTCCCGAGGCAGGGGGCGGTCAGCCCCAGCATTTT
v_gene: TRBV6-5
j_gene: TRBJ1-5
d_gene: TRBD1
abundance: .

CDR3aa: CASSHGDTEAFF
CDR3nt: TGCGCCAGCAGCCATGGGGACACCGAAGCTTTCTTT
v_gene: TRBV4-1
j_gene: TRBJ1-1
d_gene: .
abundance: .

CDR3aa: CASGSGRWNTEAFF
CDR3nt: TGTGCCAGCGGATCGGGCAGATGGAACACTGAAGCTTTCTTT
v_gene: TRBV2
j_gene: TRBJ1-1
d_gene: .
abundance: .

CDR3aa: CASTSRTGGRETQYF
CDR3nt: TGTGCCAGCACCTCCCGGACAGGGGGCCGAGAGACCCAGTACTTC
v_gene: TRBV27
j_gene: TRBJ2-5
d_gene: TRBD1
abundance: .

CDR3aa: CASSPPGLGNTIYF
CDR3nt: TGTGCCAGCTCACCACCAGGGTTGGGAAACACCATATATTTT
v_gene: TRBV18
j_gene: TRBJ1-3
d_gene: .
abundance: .

CDR3aa: CASSFWDSSIYGYTF
CDR3nt: TGCGCCAGCAGCTTTTGGGACAGCTCTATATATGGCTACACCTTC
v_gene: TRBV5-1
j_gene: TRBJ1-2
d_gene: TRBD1
abundance: .

CDR3aa: CASSSGAGWDSDYGYTF
CDR3nt: TGTGCCAGCAGCTCCGGAGCAGGGTGGGACTCCGACTATGGCTACACCTTC
v_gene: TRBV7-9
j_gene: TRBJ1-2
d_gene: .
abundance: .

CDR3aa: CASSLATGMNTEAFF
CDR3nt: TGTGCCAGCAGCTTAGCGACAGGGATGAACACTGAAGCTTTCTTT
v_gene: TRBV7-9
j_gene: TRBJ1-1
d_gene: TRBD1
abundance: .

CDR3aa: CSVEDVDQPQHF
CDR3nt: TGCAGCGTTGAGGATGTAGATCAGCCCCAGCATTTT
v_gene: TRBV29-1
j_gene: TRBJ1-5
d_gene: .
abundance: .

CDR3aa: CASSGRAADEKLFF
CDR3nt: TGTGCCAGCAGTGGTCGGGCTGCGGATGAAAAACTGTTTTTT
v_gene: TRBV6-6
j_gene: TRBJ1-4
d_gene: .
abundance: .

CDR3aa: CAWNLAGKSYNEQFF
CDR3nt: TGTGCCTGGAATCTAGCGGGAAAGTCCTACAATGAGCAGTTCTTC
v_gene: TRBV30
j_gene: TRBJ2-1
d_gene: TRBD2
abundance: .

CDR3aa: CASSPRAANYGYTF
CDR3nt: TGTGCCAGCAGCCCTCGCGCAGCGAACTATGGCTACACCTTC
v_gene: TRBV7-2
j_gene: TRBJ1-2
d_gene: .
abundance: .

CDR3aa: CASSRTSGREYEQYF
CDR3nt: TGTGCCAGCAGCCGGACTAGCGGGAGAGAATACGAGCAGTACTTC
v_gene: TRBV7-2
j_gene: TRBJ2-7
d_gene: TRBD2
abundance: .

CDR3aa: CASSLAAGAVPEAFF
CDR3nt: TGCGCCAGCAGCTTGGCGGCTGGGGCAGTCCCTGAAGCTTTCTTT
v_gene: TRBV5-1
j_gene: TRBJ1-1
d_gene: .
abundance: .

CDR3aa: CASTLTGNEQFF
CDR3nt: TGTGCCAGCACCCTAACAGGGAATGAGCAGTTCTTC
v_gene: TRBV2
j_gene: TRBJ2-1
d_gene: .
abundance: .

CDR3aa: CASSQDREGEAFF
CDR3nt: TGCGCCAGCAGCCAAGATAGGGAAGGAGAAGCTTTCTTT
v_gene: TRBV4-3
j_gene: TRBJ1-1
d_gene: .
abundance: .

CDR3aa: CASSQWGEGNTEAFF
CDR3nt: TGTGCCAGCAGCCAATGGGGTGAGGGGAACACTGAAGCTTTCTTT
v_gene: TRBV3-1/TRBV3-2
j_gene: TRBJ1-1
d_gene: .
abundance: .

CDR3aa: CASSLTGGADYGYTF
CDR3nt: TGTGCCAGCAGCTTAACCGGGGGGGCAGACTATGGCTACACCTTC
v_gene: TRBV7-3
j_gene: TRBJ1-2
d_gene: .
abundance: .

CDR3aa: CAWSSRGRYGYTF
CDR3nt: TGTGCCTGGAGTTCTAGGGGTCGCTATGGCTACACCTTC
v_gene: TRBV30
j_gene: TRBJ1-2
d_gene: .
abundance: .

CDR3aa: CASAGTGTRTEAFF
CDR3nt: TGTGCCAGCGCCGGGACAGGGACGAGGACTGAAGCTTTCTTT
v_gene: TRBV6-5
j_gene: TRBJ1-1
d_gene: TRBD1
abundance: .

CDR3aa: CASSRRGPSSHNEQFF
CDR3nt: TGTGCCAGCAGCCGCCGCGGTCCTTCCTCCCACAATGAGCAGTTCTTC
v_gene: TRBV11-2
j_gene: TRBJ2-1
d_gene: .
abundance: .

CDR3aa: CASSNRGRYEQYF
CDR3nt: TGTGCCAGTAGTAACAGGGGAAGGTACGAGCAGTACTTC
v_gene: TRBV19
j_gene: TRBJ2-7
d_gene: TRBD1
abundance: .

CDR3aa: CASSYLAFNEQFF
CDR3nt: TGTGCCAGCAGCTACCTAGCATTCAATGAGCAGTTCTTC
v_gene: TRBV11-1
j_gene: TRBJ2-1
d_gene: .
abundance: .

CDR3aa: CASSQEGLAGLPGELFF
CDR3nt: TGTGCCAGCAGCCAAGAAGGACTAGCGGGCCTCCCCGGGGAGCTGTTTTTT
v_gene: TRBV4-2
j_gene: TRBJ2-2
d_gene: TRBD2
abundance: .

CDR3aa: CASSPGLSGGDTQYF
CDR3nt: TGCGCCAGCAGCCCTGGTCTTAGCGGGGGGGATACGCAGTATTTT
v_gene: TRBV5-1
j_gene: TRBJ2-3
d_gene: TRBD2
abundance: .

CDR3aa: CASSFSGTPYEQFF
CDR3nt: TGTGCCAGCAGCTTTTCCGGGACTCCTTACGAGCAGTTCTTC
v_gene: TRBV5-4
j_gene: TRBJ2-1
d_gene: .
abundance: .

CDR3aa: CASSYTYSGANVLTF
CDR3nt: TGTGCCAGCAGTTATACGTACTCTGGGGCCAACGTCCTGACTTTC
v_gene: TRBV6-5
j_gene: TRBJ2-6
d_gene: .
abundance: few

CDR3aa: CASSRFDRVQETQYF
CDR3nt: TGTGCCAGCAGTCGCTTTGACAGGGTCCAAGAGACCCAGTACTTC
v_gene: TRBV2
j_gene: TRBJ2-5
d_gene: TRBD1
abundance: few

CDR3aa: CASSPGSSGASTDTQYF
CDR3nt: TGTGCCAGCAGCCCCGGTTCTAGCGGGGCTTCGACAGATACGCAGTATTTT
v_gene: TRBV7-6
j_gene: TRBJ2-3
d_gene: TRBD2
abundance: .

CDR3aa: CASSLAGTSYNEQFF
CDR3nt: TGTGCCAGCAGCTTGGCCGGGACATCCTACAATGAGCAGTTCTTC
v_gene: TRBV11-2
j_gene: TRBJ2-1
d_gene: .
abundance: once

CDR3aa: CASSRGAYGYTF
CDR3nt: TGTGCCAGCAGTCGCGGGGCCTATGGCTACACCTTC
v_gene: TRBV3-1/TRBV3-2
j_gene: TRBJ1-2
d_gene: .
abundance: .

CDR3aa: CSVSPTSELTDTQYF
CDR3nt: TGCAGCGTGTCCCCCACTAGCGAACTCACAGATACGCAGTATTTT
v_gene: TRBV29-1
j_gene: TRBJ2-3
d_gene: TRBD2
abundance: .

CDR3aa: CASSYFGGVGEAFF
CDR3nt: TGTGCCAGCAGTTACTTTGGGGGAGTCGGTGAAGCTTTCTTT
v_gene: TRBV6-6
j_gene: TRBJ1-1
d_gene: .
abundance: .

CDR3aa: CASSFGPKPQHF
CDR3nt: TGTGCCAGCAGCTTTGGGCCTAAGCCCCAGCATTTT
v_gene: TRBV7-8
j_gene: TRBJ1-5
d_gene: .
abundance: .

CDR3aa: CASSLGDRLSPLHF
CDR3nt: TGTGCCAGCAGCTTAGGTGACAGATTATCACCCCTCCACTTT
v_gene: TRBV7-2
j_gene: TRBJ1-6
d_gene: .
abundance: .

CDR3aa: CAGRKNTEAFF
CDR3nt: TGTGCCGGCCGAAAGAACACTGAAGCTTTCTTT
v_gene: TRBV28
j_gene: TRBJ1-1
d_gene: .
abundance: .

CDR3aa: CASSIGVDTEAFF
CDR3nt: TGTGCCAGCTCGATAGGGGTGGACACTGAAGCTTTCTTT
v_gene: TRBV18
j_gene: TRBJ1-1
d_gene: .
abundance: .

CDR3aa: CASSQNREYEQYF
CDR3nt: TGCGCCAGCAGCCAAAACAGGGAGTACGAGCAGTACTTC
v_gene: TRBV4-3
j_gene: TRBJ2-7
d_gene: .
abundance: .

CDR3aa: CASSLGQAPYEQYF
CDR3nt: TGTGCCAGCAGCTTAGGACAGGCGCCCTACGAGCAGTACTTC
v_gene: TRBV5-6
j_gene: TRBJ2-7
d_gene: TRBD1
abundance: once